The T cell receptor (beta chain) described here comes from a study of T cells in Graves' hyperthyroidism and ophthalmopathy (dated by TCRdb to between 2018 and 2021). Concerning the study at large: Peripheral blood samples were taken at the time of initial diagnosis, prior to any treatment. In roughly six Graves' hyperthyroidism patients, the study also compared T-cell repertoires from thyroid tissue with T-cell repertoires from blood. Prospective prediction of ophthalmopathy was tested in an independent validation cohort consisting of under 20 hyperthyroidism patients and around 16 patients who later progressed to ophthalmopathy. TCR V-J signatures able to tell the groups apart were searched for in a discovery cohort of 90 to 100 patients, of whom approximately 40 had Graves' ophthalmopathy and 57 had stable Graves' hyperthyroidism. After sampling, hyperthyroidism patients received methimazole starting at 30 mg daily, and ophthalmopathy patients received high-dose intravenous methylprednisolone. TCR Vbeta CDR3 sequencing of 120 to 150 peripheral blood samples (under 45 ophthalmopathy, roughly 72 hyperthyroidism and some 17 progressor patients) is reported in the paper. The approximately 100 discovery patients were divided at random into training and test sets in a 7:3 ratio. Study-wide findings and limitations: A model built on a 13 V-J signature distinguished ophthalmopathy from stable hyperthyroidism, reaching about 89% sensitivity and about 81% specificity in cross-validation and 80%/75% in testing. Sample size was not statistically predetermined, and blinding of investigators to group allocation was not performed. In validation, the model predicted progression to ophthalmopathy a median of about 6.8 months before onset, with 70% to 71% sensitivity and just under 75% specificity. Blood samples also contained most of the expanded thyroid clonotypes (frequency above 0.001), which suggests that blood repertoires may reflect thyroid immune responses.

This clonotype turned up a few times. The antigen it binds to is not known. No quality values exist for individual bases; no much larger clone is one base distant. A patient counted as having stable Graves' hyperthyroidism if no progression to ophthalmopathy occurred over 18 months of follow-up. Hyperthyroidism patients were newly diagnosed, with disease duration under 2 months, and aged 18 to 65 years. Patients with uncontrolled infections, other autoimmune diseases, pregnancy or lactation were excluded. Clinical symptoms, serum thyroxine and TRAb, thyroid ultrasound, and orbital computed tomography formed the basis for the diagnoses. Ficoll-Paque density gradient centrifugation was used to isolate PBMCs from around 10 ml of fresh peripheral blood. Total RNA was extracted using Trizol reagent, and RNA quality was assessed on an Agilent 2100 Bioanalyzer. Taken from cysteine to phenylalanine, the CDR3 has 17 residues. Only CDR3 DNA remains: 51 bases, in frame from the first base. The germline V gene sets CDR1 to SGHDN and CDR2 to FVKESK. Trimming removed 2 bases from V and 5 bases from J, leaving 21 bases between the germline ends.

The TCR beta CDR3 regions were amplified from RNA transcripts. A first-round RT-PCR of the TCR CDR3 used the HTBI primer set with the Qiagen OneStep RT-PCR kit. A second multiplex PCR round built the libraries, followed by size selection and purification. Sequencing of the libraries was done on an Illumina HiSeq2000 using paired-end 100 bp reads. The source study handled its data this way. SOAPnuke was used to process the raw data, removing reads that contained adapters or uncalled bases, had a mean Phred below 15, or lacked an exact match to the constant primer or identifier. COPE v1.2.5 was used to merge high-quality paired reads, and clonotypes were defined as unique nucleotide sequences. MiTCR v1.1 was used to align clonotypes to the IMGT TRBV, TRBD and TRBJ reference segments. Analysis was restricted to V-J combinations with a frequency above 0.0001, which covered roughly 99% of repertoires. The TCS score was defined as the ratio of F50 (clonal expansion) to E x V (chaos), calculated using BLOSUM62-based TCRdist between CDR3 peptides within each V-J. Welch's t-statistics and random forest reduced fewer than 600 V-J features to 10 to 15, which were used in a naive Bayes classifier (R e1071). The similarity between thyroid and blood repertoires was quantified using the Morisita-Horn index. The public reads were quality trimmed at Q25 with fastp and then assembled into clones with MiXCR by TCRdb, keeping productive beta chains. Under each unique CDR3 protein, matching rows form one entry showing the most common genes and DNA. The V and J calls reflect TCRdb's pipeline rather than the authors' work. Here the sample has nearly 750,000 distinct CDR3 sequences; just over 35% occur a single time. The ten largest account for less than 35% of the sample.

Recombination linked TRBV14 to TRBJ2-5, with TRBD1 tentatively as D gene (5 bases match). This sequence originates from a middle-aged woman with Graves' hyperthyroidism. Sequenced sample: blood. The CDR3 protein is CASSQYQGSLVRETQYF. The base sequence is TGTGCCAGCAGCCAATATCAGGGATCGCTAGTCCGGGAGACCCAGTACTTC.